The 28 T cell receptor beta chains below all came from one sample that was sequenced in a study of graft-versus-host responses after intestinal transplantation. Processing of graft tissue released intraepithelial and lamina propria lymphocytes. Assay used: immunoSEQ multiplex PCR; TCRdb lists only in-frame clones, some missing. The table includes 9,500 to 15,000 clones, roughly 77% detected once. The source was ileum tissue, collected around 4.5 months after intestinal transplantation. The receptor source for this set is a human patient who received an intestinal transplant, so some T cells may come from the graft donor.

The J gene is TRBJ2-3, the V gene TRBV4-3; 13 nucleotides align to TRBD2. This CDR3 has 15 amino acids. With V trimmed by 4 bases and J by 3 bases, 1 base remained unmatched. Germline V CDR1 and CDR2: LGHNA, YSLEER. The CDR3 is CASSPTSGRTDTQYF. The CDR3 DNA reads as TGCGCCAGCAGCCCGACTAGCGGGAGGACAGATACGCAGTATTTT.

The rearrangement links TRBV11-1 to TRBJ2-3; 7 bases line up with TRBD2. V gave up 0 bases and J gave up 1 base; unmatched junction bases: 7. The CDR3 runs to 17 residues. CDR1 is SGHAT and CDR2 is FQDESV in the germline V gene (reference sequence). CDR3 DNA sequence: TGTGCCAGCAGCTTAGCGCGGAGCGGGGTGGGCACAGATACGCAGTATTTT. It codes for CASSLARSGVGTDTQYF. The full variable domain, its missing parts supplied by reference TRBV11-1 and TRBJ2-3, is EAEVAQSPRYKITEKSQAVAFWCDPISGHATLYWYRQILGQGPELLVQFQDESVVDDSQLPKDRFSAERLKGVDSTLKIQPAELGDSAMYLCASSLARSGVGTDTQYFGPGTRLTVL.

The rearrangement links TRBV6-5 to TRBJ2-3, with D unclear. V lost 5 bases and J 1 base, leaving 7 bases between the germline ends. The germline gives CDR1 MNHEY, CDR2 SVGAGI. CDR3 size: 13 residues. As DNA, the CDR3 is TGTGCCAGCAGTCCGCCGGGCACAGATACGCAGTATTTT. Amino acid sequence: CASSPPGTDTQYF.

This clone was counted only a few times. The gene calls are TRBV20-1 and TRBJ2-1, with D perhaps matching TRBD2 (6 bases). Germline V gene lookup returns CDR1 DFQATT and CDR2 SNEGSKA (reference sequence). CDR3 length: 11 amino acids. The V end lost 3 bases, the J end lost 11 bases, and 11 bases lay between the germline ends. The CDR3 loop is CSASGTQKQFF. CDR3 DNA: TGCAGTGCTAGCGGGACTCAGAAGCAGTTCTTC.

This sequence joins TRBV4-3 and TRBJ2-6; the D is unclear. V was clipped by 0 bases and J by 0 bases, with 6 bases between them. Germline CDR1 and CDR2: LGHNA and YSLEER. CDR3 length: 16 amino acids. The CDR3 nucleotides read TGCGCCAGCAGCCAAGATCAGGCCTCTGGGGCCAACGTCCTGACTTTC. This encodes CASSQDQASGANVLTF.

CDR3 DNA: TGTGCCAGCAGCCTCTCCCAGGTCAATCAGCCCCAGCATTTT. Residues: CASSLSQVNQPQHF. The V gene is TRBV6-5, the J gene TRBJ1-5; D ambiguous. Germline V gene sequence: CDR1 MNHEY, CDR2 SVGAGI. The ends were cut back, 6 bases at V and 3 bases at J, with 12 bases in the middle. The CDR3 runs to 14 residues.

V and J are TRBV28 and TRBJ2-5, with TRBD2 matching 9 bases. The germline gives CDR1 MDHEN, CDR2 SYDVKM. CDR3 length: 16 amino acids. The V gene end was trimmed by 7 bases and the J gene end by 2 bases; junction bases not matched to a gene: 11. CDR3 loop: CASNLRLAVGQETQYF. CDR3 sequence (DNA): TGTGCCAGCAACCTCAGACTAGCGGTGGGTCAAGAGACCCAGTACTTC.

V gene TRBV7-2 combines with J gene TRBJ2-7; TRBD2 matches at 10 bases. CDR1 is SGHTA and CDR2 is FQGNSA in the germline V gene. V dropped 4 bases and J dropped 4; count of bases not matched to a gene: 4. The CDR3 is 14 residues long. CDR3 loop: CASSSSGSFYEQYF. CDR3 nucleotides: TGTGCCAGCAGCTCTAGCGGGAGTTTTTACGAGCAGTACTTC.

V usage is TRBV5-5 and J usage is TRBJ2-5; D is possibly TRBD2 (5 bases). V was shortened by 0 bases and J by 6 bases, with 9 bases between the two germline ends. Germline CDR1 SGHKS, CDR2 YYEKEE (reference sequence). The CDR3 is made up of 13 amino acids. This CDR3 reads CASSLVGVQTQYF. CDR3 coding DNA: TGTGCCAGCAGCTTGGTGGGAGTCCAGACCCAGTACTTC.

CDR3 sequence: CASSLLSGYTDTQYF. Here the CDR3 DNA reads TGCGCCAGCAGCTTGTTGTCGGGATACACAGATACGCAGTATTTT. The chain has TRBV5-1 and TRBJ2-3, with a possible D match to TRBD2 (5 bases). The germline V gene encodes CDR1 SGHRS and CDR2 YFSETQ. V dropped 1 base and J dropped 2 bases, with 11 bases sitting between them. There are 15 residues in the CDR3.

This chain links TRBV6-1 with TRBJ2-1; no firm D call. The germline V gene encodes CDR1 MNHNS and CDR2 SASEGT. V was pared by 1 base and J by 0 bases, with 7 bases between. The CDR3 has 15 amino acids. The CDR3 nucleotides are TGTGCCAGCAGTGAAGTGTGGAGCTCCTACAATGAGCAGTTCTTC. The encoded protein is CASSEVWSSYNEQFF.

This clone was picked up one time. This chain joins TRBV7-3 and TRBJ2-1; 8 positions match TRBD2. There are 14 residues in the CDR3. V lost 3 bases, J lost 6 bases, and 4 bases stayed unmatched. Germline V gene lookup returns CDR1 SGHTA and CDR2 FQGTGA. The CDR3, as DNA: TGTGCCAGCAGCTTCGGACTAGCTGGCAATGAGCAGTTCTTC. It codes for CASSFGLAGNEQFF.

This chain links TRBV9 with TRBJ2-2, with 8 positions matching TRBD2. This CDR3 has 17 amino acids. Unmatched junction bases numbered 4, after V lost 0 bases and J lost 0 bases. Germline V lookup: CDR1 SGDLS, CDR2 YYNGEE. This CDR3 is CASSVVGLASNTGELFF. The CDR3 region has the DNA TGTGCCAGCAGCGTAGTTGGACTAGCTTCGAACACCGGGGAGCTGTTTTTT.

In nucleotides, the CDR3 is TGTGCCAGTAGGACAGCAGAACCGGACGGGAACACCGGGGAGCTGTTTTTT. This gives the protein CASRTAEPDGNTGELFF. The V call is TRBV19, the J call TRBJ2-2; weak D call: TRBD1 (5 bases). The CDR3 extends over 17 amino acids. The V gene lost 6 bases and the J gene lost 1 base, with 18 bases spanning the gap. The germline V gene encodes CDR1 LNHDA and CDR2 SQIVND (reference sequence).

The V and J genes are TRBV14 and TRBJ2-2; 8 bases line up with TRBD1. CDR3 length: 17 amino acids. Germline values: CDR1 SGHDN, CDR2 FVKESK. Losses at the gene ends were 1 base for V and 1 base for J; bases not matched to a gene: 5. This chain's CDR3 is CASSQAAGTGNTGELFF. CDR3 in DNA: TGTGCCAGCAGCCAAGCCGCCGGGACAGGGAACACCGGGGAGCTGTTTTTT.

This clone was observed a handful of times. This chain connects TRBV13 to TRBJ2-1, with D hard to call. The CDR3 runs 16 residues. V lost 0 bases, J lost 3 bases, and 12 bases lay in between. Germline lookup yields CDR1 PRHDT and CDR2 FYEKMQ (reference sequence). For the CDR3, the DNA is TGTGCCAGCAGCTTAGGCGCGAGAACCCTCTACAATGAGCAGTTCTTC. Translation: CASSLGARTLYNEQFF.

The chain recombines TRBV9 with TRBJ1-2; 7 nucleotides line up with TRBD1. Trimming at V came to 4 bases and at J to 3 bases, leaving 9 bases not matched to a gene. This CDR3 comprises 15 residues. The germline gives CDR1 SGDLS, CDR2 YYNGEE. The DNA of the CDR3 is TGTGCCAGCAGCCTCTGGAGCGACAGGGACTATGGCTACACCTTC. Amino acid sequence: CASSLWSDRDYGYTF.

V is TRBV18 and J is TRBJ2-7, with D possibly matching TRBD2 (6 bases). This CDR3 contains 15 residues. The ends were cut back, 2 bases at V and 0 bases at J, with 11 bases in the middle. Germline lookup yields CDR1 KGHSH and CDR2 LQKENI. CDR3 loop: CASSPAGLSSYEQYF. For the CDR3, the DNA is TGTGCCAGCTCACCAGCGGGACTCAGCTCCTACGAGCAGTACTTC.

This sequence joins TRBV6-6 and TRBJ2-1, with 7 bases identical to TRBD2. The CDR3 is 13 residues long. With 9 bases clipped from V and 6 bases from J, the junction kept 8 bases outside the gene matches. From germline, CDR1 is MNHNY and CDR2 SVGAGI (reference sequence). The CDR3: CASLLGGGNEQFF. The CDR3 nucleotides read TGTGCCAGTCTTTTAGGCGGGGGCAATGAGCAGTTCTTC.

In regard to this clone: Other DNA sequences in the same sample also yield this CDR3. The chain has TRBV29-1 and TRBJ2-7; D is ambiguous. Germline V gene lookup returns CDR1 SQVTM and CDR2 ANQGSEA. The V and J ends lost 4 bases and 0 bases respectively, with 7 bases between them. The CDR3 totals 12 residues. CDR3 region: CSVGPSSYEQYF. The DNA for the CDR3 is TGCAGCGTTGGGCCCAGCTCCTACGAGCAGTACTTC.

This sequence joins TRBV6-1 and TRBJ1-1; weak D call: TRBD1 (5 bases). The germline V and J ends were trimmed by 7 bases and 1 base, with 16 bases remaining between them. Germline CDR1 and CDR2: MNHNS and SASEGT. The CDR3 length is 15 residues. The chain's CDR3 is CASIHTRGWNTEAFF. CDR3 DNA: TGTGCCAGCATCCATACCCGGGGGTGGAACACTGAAGCTTTCTTT.

This clone was counted a few times. The rearrangement links TRBV9 to TRBJ1-5, with D maybe TRBD1 (5 bases). The germline V gene encodes CDR1 SGDLS and CDR2 YYNGEE. The CDR3 has 14 amino acids. V was cut by 3 bases and J by 1 base, with 8 bases left in between. CDR3 amino acids: CASSDRGSNQPQHF. The CDR3 DNA follows: TGTGCCAGCAGCGATCGGGGGAGCAATCAGCCCCAGCATTTT.

The J gene is TRBJ2-3, the V gene TRBV25-1; perhaps TRBD1 as D (6 bases). Germline values: CDR1 MGHDK, CDR2 SYGVNS. With 0 bases removed from V and 1 base from J, the gap between germline ends came to 8 bases. The CDR3 totals 15 residues. CDR3 sequence: CASSEYPGGTDTQYF. CDR3 bases: TGTGCCAGCAGTGAATACCCAGGGGGCACAGATACGCAGTATTTT.

The table lists this clone with a count of one. The chain combines TRBV9 with TRBJ2-1, with D perhaps matching TRBD1 (6 bases). Per the germline V gene, CDR1 is SGDLS and CDR2 is YYNGEE. Trimming removed 4 bases at V and 3 bases at J, with 17 bases between. The CDR3 contains 16 residues. This CDR3 is CASSSSDSFNYNEQFF. CDR3 sequence (DNA): TGTGCCAGCAGCTCTTCGGACAGCTTTAACTACAATGAGCAGTTCTTC. The variable domain in full, completed from reference TRBV9 and TRBJ2-1, reads DSGVTQTPKHLITATGQRVTLRCSPRSGDLSVYWYQQSLDQGLQFLIQYYNGEERAKGNILERFSAQQFPDLHSELNLSSLELGDSALYFCASSSSDSFNYNEQFFGPGTRLTVL.

The chain is built from TRBV19 and TRBJ2-2; 9 bases agree with TRBD1. The CDR3 length is 15 residues. From germline, CDR1 is LNHDA and CDR2 SQIVND (reference sequence). The V gene end was trimmed by 6 bases and the J gene end by 3 bases; junction bases not matched to a gene: 5. CDR3 loop: CASRVTGGDTGELFF. The CDR3 nucleotides are TGTGCCAGTAGGGTCACAGGGGGCGACACCGGGGAGCTGTTTTTT.

The CDR3 reads CASSLGPWRGHLTDTQYF. CDR3 bases: TGCGCCAGCAGCTTGGGCCCCTGGCGGGGTCACCTCACAGATACGCAGTATTTT. The chain is built from TRBV5-1 and TRBJ2-3; TRBD2 is a possible D gene (6 bases). Germline lookup yields CDR1 SGHRS and CDR2 YFSETQ. V was clipped by 0 bases and J by 2 bases, with 19 bases between them. CDR3 length: 18 amino acids.

This clone was counted only a few times. This chain links TRBV25-1 with TRBJ1-2; TRBD1 might be the D (5 bases). The CDR3 length is 13 residues. From germline, CDR1 is MGHDK and CDR2 SYGVNS. V was cut by 7 bases and J by 7 bases, with 16 bases left in between. CDR3 amino acids: CASTGGDWGGYTF. CDR3 bases: TGTGCCAGCACGGGAGGGGATTGGGGTGGCTACACCTTC.

The V and J genes are TRBV27 and TRBJ1-1, with a possible D match to TRBD1 (6 bases). CDR3 size: 15 residues. The germline V gene encodes CDR1 MNHEY and CDR2 SMNVEV (reference sequence). V lost 5 bases and J lost 5, with 18 bases in between. In DNA, the CDR3 is TGTGCCAGCAGTCGTCGTCAGGGGAAAGGGACTGAAGCTTTCTTT. Protein: CASSRRQGKGTEAFF.